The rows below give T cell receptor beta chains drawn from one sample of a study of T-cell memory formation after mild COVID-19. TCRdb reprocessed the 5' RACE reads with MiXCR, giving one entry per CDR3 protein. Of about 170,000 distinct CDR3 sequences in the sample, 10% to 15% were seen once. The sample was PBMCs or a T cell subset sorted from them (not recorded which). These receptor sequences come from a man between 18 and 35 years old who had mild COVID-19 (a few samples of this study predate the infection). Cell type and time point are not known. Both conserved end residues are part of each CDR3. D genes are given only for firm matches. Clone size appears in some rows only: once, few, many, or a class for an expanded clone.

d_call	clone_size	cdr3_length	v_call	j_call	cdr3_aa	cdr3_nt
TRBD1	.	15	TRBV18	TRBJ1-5	CASSGTGGGNQPQHF	TGTGCCAGCTCAGGGACAGGGGGAGGCAATCAGCCCCAGCATTTT
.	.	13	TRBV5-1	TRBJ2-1	CASSLDAYNEQFF	TGCGCCAGCAGCTTGGACGCCTACAATGAGCAGTTCTTC
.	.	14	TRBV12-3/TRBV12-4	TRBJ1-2	CASSNLTGNYGYTF	TGTGCCAGCAGTAACCTAACCGGAAACTATGGCTACACCTTC
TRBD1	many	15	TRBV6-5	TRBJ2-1	CASTSRPTGGSEQFF	TGTGCCAGCACTTCCCGCCCGACAGGGGGTTCTGAGCAGTTCTTC
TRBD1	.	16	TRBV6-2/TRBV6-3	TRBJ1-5	CASSYRGQGSIQPQHF	TGTGCCAGCAGTTACAGAGGACAGGGCTCCATACAGCCCCAGCATTTT
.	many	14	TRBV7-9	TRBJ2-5	CASSLLGRGETQYF	TGTGCCAGCAGCTTACTTGGCAGGGGAGAGACCCAGTACTTC
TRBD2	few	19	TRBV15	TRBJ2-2	CATSSLGGTSGRNTGELFF	TGTGCCACCAGCTCCCTTGGAGGGACTAGCGGGCGGAACACCGGGGAGCTGTTTTTT
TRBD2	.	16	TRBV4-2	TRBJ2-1	CASSQAGTSGRREQFF	TGTGCCAGCAGCCAAGCCGGGACTAGCGGGAGGCGTGAGCAGTTCTTC
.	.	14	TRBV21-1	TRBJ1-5	CASSNGEARQPQHF	TGTGCCAGCAGCAACGGGGAGGCGAGGCAGCCCCAGCATTTT
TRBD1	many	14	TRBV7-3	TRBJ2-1	CASSFGTGVYEQFF	TGTGCCAGCAGCTTCGGGACAGGGGTGTATGAGCAGTTCTTC
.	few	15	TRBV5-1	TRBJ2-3	CASSLVPLGTDTQYF	TGCGCCAGCAGCTTGGTTCCTTTGGGGACAGATACGCAGTATTTT
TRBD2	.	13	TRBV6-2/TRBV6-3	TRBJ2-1	CASRGTSTNEQFF	TGTGCCAGCAGGGGGACTAGTACGAATGAGCAGTTCTTC
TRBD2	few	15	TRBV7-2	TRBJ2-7	CASSERLAGPYEQYF	TGTGCCAGCAGCGAAAGACTAGCGGGCCCCTACGAGCAGTACTTC
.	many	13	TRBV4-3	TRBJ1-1	CASRKAINTEAFF	TGCGCCAGCCGGAAAGCGATTAACACTGAAGCTTTCTTT
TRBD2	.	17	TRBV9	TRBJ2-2	CASSPHRLARNTGELFF	TGTGCCAGCAGCCCTCACAGACTAGCGAGGAACACCGGGGAGCTGTTTTTT
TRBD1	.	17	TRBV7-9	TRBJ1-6	CASSWTGQSSYNSPLHF	TGTGCCAGCAGCTGGACAGGCCAGAGCTCCTATAATTCACCCCTCCACTTT
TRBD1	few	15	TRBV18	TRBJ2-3	CASSTDRGGADTQYF	TGTGCCAGCTCAACGGACAGGGGAGGTGCAGATACGCAGTATTTT
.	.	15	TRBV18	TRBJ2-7	CASSPPGTPVYEQYF	TGTGCCAGCTCACCACCAGGGACACCGGTCTACGAGCAGTACTTC
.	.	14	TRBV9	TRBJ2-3	CASSLYGSTDTQYF	TGTGCCAGCAGTCTTTACGGGTCCACAGATACGCAGTATTTT
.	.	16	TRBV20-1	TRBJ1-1	CSARDRTDPIGTEAFF	TGCAGTGCTAGGGACAGAACGGACCCCATCGGCACTGAAGCTTTCTTT
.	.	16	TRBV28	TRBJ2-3	CASSSPGGSSTDTQYF	TGTGCCAGCAGTTCACCGGGGGGCTCTAGCACAGATACGCAGTATTTT
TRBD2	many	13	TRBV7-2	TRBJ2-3	CASNERGRGTQYF	TGTGCCAGCAACGAGCGGGGGCGCGGTACGCAGTATTTT
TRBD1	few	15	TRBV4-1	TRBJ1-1	CASSQGQGPNTEAFF	TGCGCCAGCAGCCAAGGACAGGGACCGAACACTGAAGCTTTCTTT
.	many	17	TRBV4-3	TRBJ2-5	CASSQALPAGGSNTQYF	TGCGCCAGCAGCCAAGCCCTCCCCGCAGGGGGGAGTAATACCCAGTACTTC
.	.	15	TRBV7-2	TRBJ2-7	CASSLVVGGWDEQYF	TGTGCCAGCAGCTTAGTGGTGGGGGGCTGGGACGAGCAGTACTTC
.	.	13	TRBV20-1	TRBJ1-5	CSAASGVHQPQHF	TGCAGTGCAGCGAGCGGGGTCCATCAGCCCCAGCATTTT
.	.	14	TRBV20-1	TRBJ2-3	CSARGLISTDTQYF	TGCAGTGCTAGAGGGTTGATTAGCACAGATACGCAGTATTTT
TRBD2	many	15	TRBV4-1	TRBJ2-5	CASSSLAGVSRVQYF	TGCGCCAGCAGCTCCCTAGCGGGGGTGTCTCGGGTCCAGTACTTC
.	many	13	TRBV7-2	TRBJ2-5	CASSLVESETQYF	TGTGCCAGCAGCTTAGTCGAAAGCGAGACCCAGTACTTC
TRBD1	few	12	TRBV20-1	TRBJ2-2	CSALTGEGELFF	TGCAGTGCGCTGACAGGGGAAGGGGAGCTGTTTTTT
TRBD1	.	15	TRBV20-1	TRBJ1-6	CSAQEGTQGGSPLHF	TGCAGTGCTCAGGAGGGGACTCAGGGGGGTTCACCCCTCCACTTT
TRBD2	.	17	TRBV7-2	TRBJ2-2	CASRPRGGGAGTGELFF	TGTGCCAGCAGGCCCCGCGGCGGGGGGGCGGGCACCGGGGAGCTGTTTTTT
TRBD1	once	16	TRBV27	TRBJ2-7	CASTPRGAGGYYEQYF	TGTGCCAGCACCCCCCGAGGGGCAGGGGGATACTACGAGCAGTACTTC
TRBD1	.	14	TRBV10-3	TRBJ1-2	CAISEYEGATSYTF	TGTGCCATCAGTGAGTACGAGGGGGCGACAAGCTACACCTTC
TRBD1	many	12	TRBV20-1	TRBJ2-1	CSASPSRTGQFF	TGCAGTGCTTCCCCATCAAGGACAGGGCAGTTCTTC
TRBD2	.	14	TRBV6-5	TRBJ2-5	CASSAGGLAETQYF	TGTGCCAGCTCAGCGGGGGGACTTGCGGAGACCCAGTACTTC
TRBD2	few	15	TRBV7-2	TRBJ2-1	CASSLSGANYNEQFF	TGTGCCAGCAGCTTAAGCGGGGCGAACTACAATGAGCAGTTCTTC
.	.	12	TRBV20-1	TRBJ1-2	CSANQGNYGYTF	TGCAGTGCTAACCAGGGAAACTATGGCTACACCTTC
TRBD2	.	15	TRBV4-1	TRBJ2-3	CASSQELAGSDTQYF	TGCGCCAGCAGCCAAGAACTAGCGGGGTCAGATACGCAGTATTTT
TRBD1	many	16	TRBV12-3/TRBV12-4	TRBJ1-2	CASSFRTGGLVYGYTF	TGTGCCAGCAGTTTTCGGACAGGGGGCTTGGTTTATGGCTACACCTTC
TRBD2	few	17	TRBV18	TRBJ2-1	CASSPPGTSGLRNEQFF	TGTGCCAGCTCACCACCCGGGACTAGCGGGCTGCGGAATGAGCAGTTCTTC
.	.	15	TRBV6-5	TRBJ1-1	CASSYGLSAETEAFF	TGTGCCAGCAGTTACGGTCTATCTGCGGAAACTGAAGCTTTCTTT
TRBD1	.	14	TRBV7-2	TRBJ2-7	CASSLDRGLREQYF	TGTGCCAGCAGCCTAGACAGGGGCCTGCGGGAGCAGTACTTC
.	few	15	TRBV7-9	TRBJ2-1	CASSFGSQGGNEQFF	TGTGCCAGCAGCTTCGGCTCACAGGGCGGCAATGAGCAGTTCTTC
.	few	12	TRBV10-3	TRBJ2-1	CAISDRDPSYFF	TGTGCCATCAGCGACCGGGACCCTAGTTATTTCTTC
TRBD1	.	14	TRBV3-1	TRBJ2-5	CASTQRGQEKTQYF	TGTGCCAGCACCCAAAGAGGACAGGAGAAGACCCAGTACTTC
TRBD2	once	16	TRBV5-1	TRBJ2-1	CASSGLAGSSYNEQFF	TGCGCCAGCAGCGGACTAGCGGGGAGCTCCTACAATGAGCAGTTCTTC
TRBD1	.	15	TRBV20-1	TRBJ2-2	CSAREVTGSTGELFF	TGCAGTGCTAGAGAGGTGACAGGGTCGACCGGGGAGCTGTTTTTT
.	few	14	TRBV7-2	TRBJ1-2	CASSLDGGHYGYTF	TGTGCCAGCAGCTTAGACGGGGGACACTATGGCTACACCTTC
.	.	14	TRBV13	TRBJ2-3	CASSSVPITDTQYF	TGTGCCAGCAGCTCCGTACCCATCACAGATACGCAGTATTTT
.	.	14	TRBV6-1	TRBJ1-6	CASYSRVGGSPLHF	TGTGCCAGCTACTCTCGGGTTGGTGGTTCACCCCTCCACTTT
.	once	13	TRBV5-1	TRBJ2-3	CASSLVIADTQYF	TGCGCCAGCAGTTTGGTTATTGCAGATACGCAGTATTTT
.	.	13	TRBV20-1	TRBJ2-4	CRARRQAKNIQYF	TGCAGGGCCCGTCGGCAAGCCAAAAACATTCAGTACTTC